The clone carrying this T cell receptor (beta chain) was counted only a few times. Its antigen is unidentified. The V gene's germline CDR1 is SEHNR and CDR2 FQNEAQ (reference sequence). This CDR3 spans 15 amino acids. Trimming cost V 5 bases and J 2 bases, with 15 bases left between them. Each TCR beta cDNA library carried unique molecular identifiers. TCRdb reprocessed the PCR reads via MiXCR and lists one record per CDR3 protein. In the table there are roughly 430,000 distinct CDR3 sequences, roughly 38% of which are singletons. This sample was included in a study of post-analysis software for immune sequencing data. Findings of the study overall: The study found TRBV5-6, TRBV5-1 and TRBV20-1 among 4 or 5 TRBV segments more frequent in patients than controls. Diversity measured as normalized Chao1 was significantly lower in multiple sclerosis patients than in controls.

The chain recombines TRBV7-9 with TRBJ2-5; D might be TRBD1 or TRBD2, each matching 5 bases. The receptor was isolated from a girl aged 2 to 10 with multiple sclerosis. Source material: blood. The CDR3 region is CASSPHRRRQETQYF. DNA of the CDR3: TGTGCCAGCAGCCCCCACAGGAGGAGACAAGAGACCCAGTACTTC.